This is a list of T cell receptor beta chains from one sample in a study of blood T cell repertoires in COVID-19. Produced via immunoSEQ multiplex PCR; TCRdb's table is partial and in-frame only. The sample holds 180,000 or so clones, about nine tenths seen once. The sequenced material came from peripheral blood. The origin of the receptors is a middle-aged man with acute or convalescent COVID-19. Both conserved end residues are part of each CDR3. The D gene is left open where the match is weak. Rows may omit the clone size; those that give it use once, few, many or a size class.

CDR3: CSVQTGLNYGYTF
DNA: TGCAGCGTCCAGACCGGGTTGAACTATGGCTACACCTTC
length: 13
V: TRBV29-1
J: TRBJ1-2
D: NA
size: NA

CDR3: CASSLWGADSTNYGYTF
DNA: TGTGCCAGCAGTTTATGGGGGGCGGACAGCACTAACTATGGCTACACCTTC
length: 17
V: TRBV28
J: TRBJ1-2
D: NA
size: NA

CDR3: CASSGAAANQPQHF
DNA: TGTGCCAGCAGTGGAGCCGCGGCAAATCAGCCCCAGCATTTT
length: 14
V: TRBV2
J: TRBJ1-5
D: NA
size: NA

CDR3: CASSQNPGGASGGGQETQYF
DNA: TGTGCCAGCAGCCAAAACCCAGGAGGGGCTAGCGGGGGGGGCCAAGAGACCCAGTACTTC
length: 20
V: TRBV4-2
J: TRBJ2-5
D: TRBD2
size: NA

CDR3: CASSIDLAGRADTQYF
DNA: TGTGCCAGTAGTATAGATCTAGCGGGGAGGGCAGATACGCAGTATTTT
length: 16
V: TRBV19
J: TRBJ2-3
D: TRBD2
size: NA

CDR3: CAITGGPQETQYF
DNA: TGTGCCATCACCGGGGGGCCCCAAGAGACCCAGTACTTC
length: 13
V: TRBV10-3
J: TRBJ2-5
D: NA
size: NA

CDR3: CASSYSSKGGAGTEAFF
DNA: TGTGCCAGCAGTTACTCGAGTAAAGGGGGCGCAGGAACTGAAGCTTTCTTT
length: 17
V: TRBV6-2/TRBV6-3
J: TRBJ1-1
D: TRBD1
size: NA

CDR3: CASRMGQGDSNQPQHF
DNA: TGTGCAAGTCGCATGGGACAGGGGGATAGCAATCAGCCCCAGCATTTT
length: 16
V: TRBV12-2
J: TRBJ1-5
D: NA
size: few

CDR3: CASSSRIRGSKKGEQYF
DNA: TGTGCCAGCAGCTCGCGGATCAGGGGTTCCAAGAAAGGCGAGCAGTACTTC
length: 17
V: TRBV5-6
J: TRBJ2-7
D: NA
size: once

CDR3: CASSIREESYEQYF
DNA: TGTGCCAGCAGCATCAGGGAAGAGTCCTACGAGCAGTACTTC
length: 14
V: TRBV5-5
J: TRBJ2-7
D: NA
size: NA

CDR3: CASSQDQPGTLNSYEQYF
DNA: TGTGCCAGCAGCCAAGATCAACCCGGGACTCTCAACTCCTACGAGCAGTACTTC
length: 18
V: TRBV4-2
J: TRBJ2-7
D: NA
size: NA